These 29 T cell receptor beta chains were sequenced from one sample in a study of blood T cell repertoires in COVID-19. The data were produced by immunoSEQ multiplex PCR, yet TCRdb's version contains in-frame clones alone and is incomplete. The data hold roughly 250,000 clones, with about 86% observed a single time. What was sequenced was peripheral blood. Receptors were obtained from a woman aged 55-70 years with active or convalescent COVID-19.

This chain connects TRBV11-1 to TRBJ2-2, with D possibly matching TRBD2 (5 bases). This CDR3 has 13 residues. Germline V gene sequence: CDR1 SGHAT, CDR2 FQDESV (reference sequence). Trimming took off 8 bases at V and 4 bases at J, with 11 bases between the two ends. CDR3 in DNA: TGTGCCAGCGGGAGACGGGGCACCGGGGAGCTGTTTTTT. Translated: CASGRRGTGELFF.

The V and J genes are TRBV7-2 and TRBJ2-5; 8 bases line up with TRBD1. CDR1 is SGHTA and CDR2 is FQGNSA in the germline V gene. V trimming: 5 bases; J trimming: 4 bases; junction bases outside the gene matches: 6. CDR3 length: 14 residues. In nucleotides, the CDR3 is TGTGCCAGCAGCGCTATTACAGGGGGAGAGACCCAGTACTTC. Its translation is CASSAITGGETQYF.

CDR3 in DNA: TGTGCCGGGGTGGGGGGAGCCAACTATGGCTACACCTTC. It yields the protein CAGVGGANYGYTF. The chain is built from TRBV6-6 and TRBJ1-2; perhaps TRBD1 as D (5 bases). CDR1 and CDR2 from the germline V gene are MNHNY and SVGAGI (reference sequence). The CDR3 runs to 13 residues. The ends were cut back, 11 bases at V and 2 bases at J, with 15 bases in the middle.

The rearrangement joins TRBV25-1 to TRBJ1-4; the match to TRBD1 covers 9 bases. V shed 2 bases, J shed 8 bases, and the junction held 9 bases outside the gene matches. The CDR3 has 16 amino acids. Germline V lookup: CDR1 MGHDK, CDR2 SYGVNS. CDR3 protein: CASSEKEGQGSEKLFF. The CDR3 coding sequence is TGTGCCAGCAGTGAAAAGGAGGGACAGGGCTCAGAAAAACTGTTTTTT.

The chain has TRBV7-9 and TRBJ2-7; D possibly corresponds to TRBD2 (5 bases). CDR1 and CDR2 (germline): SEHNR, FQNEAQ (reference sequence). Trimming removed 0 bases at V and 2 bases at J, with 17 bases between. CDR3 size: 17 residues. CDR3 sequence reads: CASSLAGPGRFPYEQYF. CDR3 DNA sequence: TGTGCCAGCAGCTTAGCTGGTCCGGGGAGATTCCCCTACGAGCAGTACTTC.

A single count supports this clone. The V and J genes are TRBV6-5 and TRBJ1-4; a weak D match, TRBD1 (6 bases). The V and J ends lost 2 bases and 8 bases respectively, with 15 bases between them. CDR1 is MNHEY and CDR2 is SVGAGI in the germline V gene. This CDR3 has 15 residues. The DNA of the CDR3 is TGTGCCAGCAGTTACCTGGCAGGGGATCGAGAAAAACTGTTTTTT. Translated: CASSYLAGDREKLFF.

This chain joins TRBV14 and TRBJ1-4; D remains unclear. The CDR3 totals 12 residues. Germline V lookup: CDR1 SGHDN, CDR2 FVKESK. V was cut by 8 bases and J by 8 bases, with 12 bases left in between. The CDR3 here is CASRQEGEKLFF. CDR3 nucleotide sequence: TGTGCCAGCCGGCAGGAGGGAGAAAAACTGTTTTTT.

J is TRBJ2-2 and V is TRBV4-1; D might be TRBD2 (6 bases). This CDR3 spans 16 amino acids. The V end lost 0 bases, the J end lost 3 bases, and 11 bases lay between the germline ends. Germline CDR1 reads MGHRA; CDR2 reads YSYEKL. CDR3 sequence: CASSQDPRRDTGELFF. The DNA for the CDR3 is TGCGCCAGCAGCCAAGATCCCAGGAGGGACACCGGGGAGCTGTTTTTT.

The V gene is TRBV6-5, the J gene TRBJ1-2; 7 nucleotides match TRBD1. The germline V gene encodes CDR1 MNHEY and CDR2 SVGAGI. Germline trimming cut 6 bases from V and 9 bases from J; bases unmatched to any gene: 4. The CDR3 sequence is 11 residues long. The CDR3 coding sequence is TGTGCCAGCAGGAGGGACAGCAGCTACACCTTC. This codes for CASRRDSSYTF.

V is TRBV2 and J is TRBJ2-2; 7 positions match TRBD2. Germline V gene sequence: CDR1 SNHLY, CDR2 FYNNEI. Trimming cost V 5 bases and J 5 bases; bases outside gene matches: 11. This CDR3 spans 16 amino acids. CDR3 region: CASSTSATWGTGELFF. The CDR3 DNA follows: TGTGCCAGCAGTACTAGCGCCACTTGGGGTACCGGGGAGCTGTTTTTT.

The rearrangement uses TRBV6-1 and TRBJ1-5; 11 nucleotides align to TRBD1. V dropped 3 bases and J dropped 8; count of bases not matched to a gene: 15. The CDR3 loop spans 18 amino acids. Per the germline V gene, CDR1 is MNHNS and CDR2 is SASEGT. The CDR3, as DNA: TGTGCCAGCAGTGAGGAGGACAGGGGGCGGGGGTCGTTTGAGCCCCAGCATTTT. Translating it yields CASSEEDRGRGSFEPQHF.

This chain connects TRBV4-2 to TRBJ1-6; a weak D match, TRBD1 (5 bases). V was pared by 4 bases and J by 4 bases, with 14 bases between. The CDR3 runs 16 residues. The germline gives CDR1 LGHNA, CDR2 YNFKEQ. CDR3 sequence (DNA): TGTGCCAGCAGCCCGGAGGGACGGGATTATAATTCACCCCTCCACTTT. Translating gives CASSPEGRDYNSPLHF.

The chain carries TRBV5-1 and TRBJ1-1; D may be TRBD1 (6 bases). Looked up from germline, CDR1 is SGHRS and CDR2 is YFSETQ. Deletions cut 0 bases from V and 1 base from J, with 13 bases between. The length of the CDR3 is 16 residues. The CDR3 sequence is CASSLAADRPNTEAFF. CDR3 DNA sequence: TGCGCCAGCAGCTTGGCCGCCGACAGGCCGAACACTGAAGCTTTCTTT.

Here the CDR3 reads CASSYPVGGPQETQYF. CDR3 DNA sequence: TGTGCCAGCAGTTACCCGGTCGGGGGGCCTCAGGAGACCCAGTACTTC. The V call is TRBV6-6, the J call TRBJ2-5; tentatively, D is TRBD2 (7 bases). In germline, CDR1 is MNHNY, CDR2 SVGAGI (reference sequence). V was clipped by 2 bases and J by 5 bases, with 18 bases between them. CDR3 length: 16 amino acids.

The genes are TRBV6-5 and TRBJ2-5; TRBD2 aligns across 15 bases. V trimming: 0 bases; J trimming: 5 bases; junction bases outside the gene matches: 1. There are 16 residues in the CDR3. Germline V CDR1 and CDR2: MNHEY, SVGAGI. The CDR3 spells CASSYSGTSGRETQYF. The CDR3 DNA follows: TGTGCCAGCAGTTACTCCGGGACTAGCGGGAGGGAGACCCAGTACTTC.

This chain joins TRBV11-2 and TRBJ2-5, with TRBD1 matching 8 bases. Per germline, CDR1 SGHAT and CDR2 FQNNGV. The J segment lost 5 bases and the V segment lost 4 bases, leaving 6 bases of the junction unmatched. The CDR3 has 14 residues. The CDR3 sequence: CASSWTGLGETQYF. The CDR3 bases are TGTGCCAGCAGCTGGACAGGGCTGGGGGAGACCCAGTACTTC.

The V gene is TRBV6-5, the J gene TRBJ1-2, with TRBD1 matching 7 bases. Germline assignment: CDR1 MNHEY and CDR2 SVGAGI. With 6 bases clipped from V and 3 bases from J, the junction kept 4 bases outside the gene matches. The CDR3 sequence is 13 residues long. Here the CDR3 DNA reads TGTGCCAGCAGAGTGGGACAGTACTATGGCTACACCTTC. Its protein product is CASRVGQYYGYTF.

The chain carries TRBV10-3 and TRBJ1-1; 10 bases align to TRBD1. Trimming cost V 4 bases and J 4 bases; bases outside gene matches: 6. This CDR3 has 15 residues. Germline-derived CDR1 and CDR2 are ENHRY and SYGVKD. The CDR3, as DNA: TGTGCCATCAGTGGGGTGACAGGGGGCGTCACTGAAGCTTTCTTT. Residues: CAISGVTGGVTEAFF.

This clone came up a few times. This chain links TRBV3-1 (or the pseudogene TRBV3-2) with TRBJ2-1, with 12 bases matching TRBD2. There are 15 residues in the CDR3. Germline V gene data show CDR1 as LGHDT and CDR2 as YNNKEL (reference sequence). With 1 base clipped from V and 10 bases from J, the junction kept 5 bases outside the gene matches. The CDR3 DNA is TGTGCCAGCAGCCAAGCTAGCGGGGGGGCGGAGGAGCAGTTCTTC. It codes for CASSQASGGAEEQFF.

The CDR3 DNA reads as TGTGCCAGCTCCTCGGGGGTTGGGGATCAGCCCCAGCATTTT. Its translation: CASSSGVGDQPQHF. This chain links TRBV27 with TRBJ1-5, with a weak D call TRBD1 (5 bases). The germline V gene encodes CDR1 MNHEY and CDR2 SMNVEV (reference sequence). V was pared by 8 bases and J by 5 bases, with 16 bases between. The CDR3 length is 14 residues.

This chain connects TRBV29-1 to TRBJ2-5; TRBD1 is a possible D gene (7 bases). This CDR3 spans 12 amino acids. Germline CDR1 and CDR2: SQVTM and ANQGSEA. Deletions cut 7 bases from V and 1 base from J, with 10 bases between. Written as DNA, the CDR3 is TGCAGCGCGCGGGACAGCCAAGAGACCCAGTACTTC. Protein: CSARDSQETQYF.

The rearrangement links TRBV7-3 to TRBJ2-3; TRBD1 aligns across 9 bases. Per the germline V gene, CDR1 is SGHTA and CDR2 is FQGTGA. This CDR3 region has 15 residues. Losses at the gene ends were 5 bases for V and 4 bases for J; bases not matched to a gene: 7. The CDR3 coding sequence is TGTGCCAGCAGCATCGACAGGGGGAGGCCAGATACGCAGTATTTT. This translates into CASSIDRGRPDTQYF.

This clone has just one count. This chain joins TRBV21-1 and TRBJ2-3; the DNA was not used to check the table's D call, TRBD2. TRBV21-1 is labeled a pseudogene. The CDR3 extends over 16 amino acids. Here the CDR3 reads CASSLAGATSTDTQYF. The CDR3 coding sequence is TGTGCCAGCAGTCTAGCGGGGGCCACTAGCACAGATACGCAGTATTTT.

This chain's CDR3 is CAISPREETQYF. In nucleotides, the CDR3 is TGTGCCATCAGCCCCAGGGAAGAGACCCAGTACTTC. The chain couples TRBV10-3 to TRBJ2-5; possibly TRBD1 for D (5 bases). Germline V gene data show CDR1 as ENHRY and CDR2 as SYGVKD. CDR3 length equals 12 residues. Trimming stripped 6 bases from V and 3 bases from J, with 8 bases between.

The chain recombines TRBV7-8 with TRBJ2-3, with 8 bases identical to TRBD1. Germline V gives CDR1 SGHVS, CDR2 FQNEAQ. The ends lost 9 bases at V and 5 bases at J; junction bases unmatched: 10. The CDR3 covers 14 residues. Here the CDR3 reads CASLPGQVLDTQYF. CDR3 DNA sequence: TGTGCCAGTCTTCCGGGACAGGTCTTAGATACGCAGTATTTT.

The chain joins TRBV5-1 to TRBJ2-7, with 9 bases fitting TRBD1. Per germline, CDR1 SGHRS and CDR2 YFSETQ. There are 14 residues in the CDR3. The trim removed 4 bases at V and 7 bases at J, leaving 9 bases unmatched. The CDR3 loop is CASSDTGGAGEQYF. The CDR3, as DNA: TGCGCCAGCAGCGACACAGGGGGCGCGGGTGAGCAGTACTTC.

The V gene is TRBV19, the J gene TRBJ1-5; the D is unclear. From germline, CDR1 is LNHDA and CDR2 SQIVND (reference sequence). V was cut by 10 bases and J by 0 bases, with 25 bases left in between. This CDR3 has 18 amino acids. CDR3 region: CATRGLPPGAYSNQPQHF. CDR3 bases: TGTGCCACGAGAGGCCTCCCGCCCGGTGCTTATAGCAATCAGCCCCAGCATTTT.

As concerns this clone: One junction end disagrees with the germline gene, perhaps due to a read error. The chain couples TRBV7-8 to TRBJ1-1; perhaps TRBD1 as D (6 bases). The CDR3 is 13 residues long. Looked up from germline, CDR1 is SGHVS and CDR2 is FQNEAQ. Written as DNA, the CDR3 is TGTGCCAGCAGCTTAGGGCCCGGGGGGCTCGGTATCTTT. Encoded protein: CASSLGPGGLGIF. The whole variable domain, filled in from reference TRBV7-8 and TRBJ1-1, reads GAGVSQSPRYKVAKRGQDVALRCDPISGHVSLFWYQQALGQGPEFLTYFQNEAQLDKSGLPSDRFFAERPEGSVSTLKIQRTQQEDSAVYLCASSLGPGGLGIFGQGTRLTVV.

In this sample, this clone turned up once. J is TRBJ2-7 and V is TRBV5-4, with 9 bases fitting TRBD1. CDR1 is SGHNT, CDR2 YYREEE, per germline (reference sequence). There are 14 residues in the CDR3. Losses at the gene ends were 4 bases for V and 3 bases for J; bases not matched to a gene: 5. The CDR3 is CASSVWDRVYEQYF. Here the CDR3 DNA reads TGTGCCAGCAGCGTATGGGACAGGGTCTACGAGCAGTACTTC.